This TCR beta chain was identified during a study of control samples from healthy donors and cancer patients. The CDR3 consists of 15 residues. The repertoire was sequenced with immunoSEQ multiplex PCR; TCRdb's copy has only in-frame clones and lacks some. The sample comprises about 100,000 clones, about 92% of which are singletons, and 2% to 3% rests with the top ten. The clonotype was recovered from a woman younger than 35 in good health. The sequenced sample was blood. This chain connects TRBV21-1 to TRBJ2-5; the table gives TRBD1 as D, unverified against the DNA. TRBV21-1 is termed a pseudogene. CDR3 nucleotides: TGTGCCAGCAGCAATCAGGTTTACGCCGGTACGTCCCAGTACTTC. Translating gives CASSNQVYAGTSQYF.